The clone carrying this TCR beta chain has more than one count but fewer than ten. Its antigen is as yet unknown. Generated by immunoSEQ multiplex PCR, the TCRdb table keeps only in-frame clones and is missing some. The sample lists 740,000 or so clones; approximately 73% were seen once. Germline V gives CDR1 SGDLS, CDR2 YYNGEE. Losses at the gene ends were 0 bases for V and 4 bases for J; bases not matched to a gene: 5. This CDR3 is 15 amino acids long. The data belong to a study of shared clonotypes between healthy human individuals. Whole-study findings and limits: Incomplete sequencing of sorted subsets was indicated by rarefaction despite large depth. Only blood was sampled, and tissue TCR repertoires likely differ from blood ones.

Material for sequencing was memory CD4+ T cells sorted from blood. Stated subset: CD45RA-negative fraction. This rearrangement joins TRBV9 to TRBJ1-1; 8 bases agree with TRBD1. The clonotype was recovered from a woman aged 25 to 45 in good health. The CDR3 nucleotides read TGTGCCAGCAGCGTAGTACCAGGGGGCAGCACTGAAGCTTTCTTT. Amino acids: CASSVVPGGSTEAFF.